The 26 T cell receptor beta chains listed next were all sequenced from one sample in a study of cytomegalovirus exposure and HLA in healthy donors. Primers: 60 Vbeta forward and 13 Jbeta reverse. Generated by immunoSEQ multiplex PCR, the TCRdb table keeps only in-frame clones and is missing some. The data contain some 81,000 clones, approximately 72% of them singletons. Sequencing was carried out using PBMCs. All receptors derive from a woman between 35 and 50 years old in good health and CMV-seropositive.

The chain carries TRBV7-8 and TRBJ1-3, with 8 bases aligning to TRBD1. V dropped 6 bases and J dropped 2; count of bases not matched to a gene: 6. The germline V gene has CDR1 SGHVS and CDR2 FQNEAQ. The CDR3 covers 15 residues. The CDR3 nucleotides read TGTGCCAGCAGTAGGACAGGGACTGCTGGAAACACCATATATTTT. It translates to CASSRTGTAGNTIYF.

The rearrangement joins TRBV10-3 to TRBJ2-5; D remains ambiguous. V was pared by 0 bases and J by 7 bases, with 12 bases between. Germline V CDR1 and CDR2: ENHRY, SYGVKD. CDR3 length: 14 amino acids. DNA of the CDR3: TGTGCCATCAGTGAGTCGAGTGATAGTGCGACCCAGTACTTC. Translation: CAISESSDSATQYF.

This rearrangement joins TRBV28 to TRBJ1-3; no firm D call. The germline gives CDR1 MDHEN, CDR2 SYDVKM. The germline V and J ends were trimmed by 3 bases and 7 bases, with 13 bases remaining between them. This CDR3 has 14 residues. CDR3 protein: CASSFGPAGNTIYF. The CDR3 DNA follows: TGTGCCAGCAGTTTCGGTCCCGCCGGGAACACCATATATTTT.

V usage is TRBV5-1 and J usage is TRBJ2-3; 7 bases match TRBD2. Trimming at V came to 0 bases and at J to 0 bases, leaving 4 bases not matched to a gene. CDR3 length: 16 residues. Germline CDR1 SGHRS, CDR2 YFSETQ. The chain's CDR3 is CASSLELAISTDTQYF. CDR3 nucleotide sequence: TGCGCCAGCAGCTTGGAACTAGCGATTAGCACAGATACGCAGTATTTT.

The V gene is TRBV5-1, the J gene TRBJ2-2; 7 bases agree with TRBD1. CDR3 length: 16 amino acids. The germline gives CDR1 SGHRS, CDR2 YFSETQ. V lost 3 bases and J lost 0; bases outside the gene matches: 5. The CDR3 here is CASSSRGTANTGELFF. In nucleotides, the CDR3 is TGCGCCAGCAGCTCTAGGGGGACAGCGAACACCGGGGAGCTGTTTTTT.

This rearrangement joins TRBV27 to TRBJ2-1, with 8 bases that match TRBD2. The length of the CDR3 is 18 residues. After removal of 4 bases from V and 4 bases from J, the junction contained 15 bases not matched to a gene. Germline V lookup: CDR1 MNHEY, CDR2 SMNVEV (reference sequence). CDR3 residues: CASSSPRGSGEYYNEQFF. In DNA, the CDR3 is TGTGCCAGCAGTTCCCCCCGGGGTAGCGGGGAGTATTACAATGAGCAGTTCTTC.

This clone was found a few times. In nucleotides, the CDR3 is TGTGCCAGCAGTGAGAGGGCAGGAGCGGGCTATGGCTACACCTTC. Its protein product is CASSERAGAGYGYTF. The rearrangement uses TRBV6-1 and TRBJ1-2; D gene unclear. From germline, CDR1 is MNHNS and CDR2 SASEGT. Between the trimmed V and J ends, which lost 3 bases and 4 bases, there was a span of 15 bases. This CDR3 spans 15 amino acids.

The gene calls are TRBV7-2 and TRBJ1-1; a possible D gene is TRBD1 (6 bases). Trimming pared 7 bases from V and 1 base from J, leaving 10 bases between. The CDR3 is 13 amino acids. Germline assignment: CDR1 SGHTA and CDR2 FQGNSA. The CDR3 sequence is CASTGTPNTEAFF. The CDR3 region has the DNA TGTGCCAGCACCGGGACACCGAACACTGAAGCTTTCTTT.

The chain employs TRBV11-2 and TRBJ2-1; TRBD2 matches 12 bases. The germline V gene encodes CDR1 SGHAT and CDR2 FQNNGV. J was trimmed by 5 bases and V by 4 bases; bases with no gene match: 9. The CDR3 length is 17 residues. This CDR3 reads CASSSGPGLAGNNEQFF. CDR3 sequence (DNA): TGTGCCAGCAGCTCCGGACCGGGACTAGCGGGTAACAATGAGCAGTTCTTC.

This clone was counted between two and nine times. V and J are TRBV9 and TRBJ2-3, with a weak D call TRBD2 (6 bases). Looked up from germline, CDR1 is SGDLS and CDR2 is YYNGEE. The CDR3 contains 15 residues. The V gene lost 3 bases and the J gene lost 4 bases, with 15 bases spanning the gap. The CDR3, as DNA: TGTGCCAGCAGCGATAGCGGAGTCAGATCAGATACGCAGTATTTT. Its translation: CASSDSGVRSDTQYF.

The CDR3 region is CASSSDSLSQYQETQYF. The CDR3 DNA is TGTGCCAGCAGTTCGGACAGTCTTTCCCAGTACCAAGAGACCCAGTACTTC. This sequence joins TRBV5-4 and TRBJ2-5; TRBD1 is a possible D gene (6 bases). V was shortened by 5 bases and J by 0 bases, with 20 bases between the two germline ends. Per germline, CDR1 SGHNT and CDR2 YYREEE (reference sequence). The CDR3 length is 17 residues.

The CDR3 DNA reads as TGTGCCAGTGGACAAGCCTCCTACGAGCAGTACTTC. Residues: CASGQASYEQYF. This rearrangement joins TRBV28 to TRBJ2-7, with D perhaps matching TRBD1 (5 bases). The CDR3 sequence is 12 residues long. Deletions cut 9 bases from V and 0 bases from J, with 9 bases between. Germline V gene sequence: CDR1 MDHEN, CDR2 SYDVKM.

V usage is TRBV30 and J usage is TRBJ1-1, with a weak D call TRBD1 (6 bases). The CDR3 runs to 12 residues. CDR1 and CDR2 from the germline V gene are GTSNPN and SVGIG (reference sequence). Trimming pared 3 bases from V and 11 bases from J, leaving 16 bases between. CDR3 DNA sequence: TGTGCCTGGAGCGAGAACAGGGTTCGGGCTTTCTTT. Its protein is CAWSENRVRAFF. Drawing the rest from reference TRBV30 and TRBJ1-1, the complete variable domain is SQTIHQWPATLVQPVGSPLSLECTVEGTSNPNLYWYRQAAGRGLQLLFYSVGIGQISSEVPQNLSASRPQDRQFILSSKKLLLSDSGFYLCAWSENRVRAFFGQGTRLTVV.

The gene calls are TRBV5-1 and TRBJ1-1; weak D call: TRBD1 (5 bases). The CDR3 has 15 residues. The germline V and J ends were trimmed by 1 base and 5 bases, with 15 bases remaining between them. CDR1 is SGHRS and CDR2 is YFSETQ in the germline V gene. The CDR3 nucleotides read TGCGCCAGCAGCTTGTCGAACACAGGATTAACTGAAGCTTTCTTT. It yields the protein CASSLSNTGLTEAFF.

In DNA form, the CDR3 reads TGTGCCAGCTCACAGGGGGAGACTGAAGCTTTCTTT. Encoded protein: CASSQGETEAFF. The chain couples TRBV18 to TRBJ1-1; possibly TRBD1 for D (6 bases). Germline loops: CDR1 KGHSH, CDR2 LQKENI. V was pared by 4 bases and J by 5 bases, with 8 bases between. The CDR3 is 12 amino acids.

The chain is built from TRBV7-9 and TRBJ1-1; D uncertain. This CDR3 is built from 13 residues. Trimming left V 1 base short and J 1 base short, with 4 bases between. Germline lookup yields CDR1 SEHNR and CDR2 FQNEAQ (reference sequence). Here the CDR3 reads CASSLVWNTEAFF. CDR3 DNA: TGTGCCAGCAGCTTAGTATGGAACACTGAAGCTTTCTTT.

This clone appeared a single time. The chain joins TRBV6-4 to TRBJ1-1; 7 bases map to TRBD1. V trimming: 3 bases; J trimming: 1 base; junction bases outside the gene matches: 5. This CDR3 has 15 amino acids. Looked up from germline, CDR1 is MRHNA and CDR2 is SNTAGT. CDR3 in DNA: TGTGCCAGCAGTGAACAGGGGATAGGGAACACTGAAGCTTTCTTT. Residues: CASSEQGIGNTEAFF.

This clone was recorded once. The chain combines TRBV5-1 with TRBJ2-5; D gene unclear. Germline V gene lookup returns CDR1 SGHRS and CDR2 YFSETQ. The CDR3 extends over 14 amino acids. Trimming took 0 bases from V and 5 from J, leaving 11 bases between them. The CDR3 coding sequence is TGCGCCAGCAGCTTGGCGTTTCTTGTCGAGACCCAGTACTTC. It is translated as CASSLAFLVETQYF.

The chain joins TRBV30 to TRBJ2-7; 10 nucleotides match TRBD1. CDR3 length: 13 residues. J was trimmed by 5 bases and V by 7 bases; bases with no gene match: 8. Germline CDR1 and CDR2: GTSNPN and SVGIG (reference sequence). Here the CDR3 reads CASRTGGFNEQYF. As DNA, the CDR3 is TGTGCCTCCAGGACAGGGGGGTTCAACGAGCAGTACTTC. Supplemented by reference TRBV30 and TRBJ2-7, the full variable domain reads SQTIHQWPATLVQPVGSPLSLECTVEGTSNPNLYWYRQAAGRGLQLLFYSVGIGQISSEVPQNLSASRPQDRQFILSSKKLLLSDSGFYLCASRTGGFNEQYFGPGTRLTVT.

The sample holds many counts of this clone. V gene TRBV5-4 combines with J gene TRBJ1-1; 7 bases align to TRBD1. Trimming cost V 4 bases and J 11 bases; bases outside gene matches: 11. The CDR3 loop spans 13 amino acids. Germline values: CDR1 SGHNT, CDR2 YYREEE (reference sequence). CDR3: CASSPPGGDVAFF. CDR3 coding DNA: TGTGCCAGCAGCCCCCCAGGGGGTGATGTCGCTTTCTTT.

The J gene is TRBJ2-7, the V gene TRBV7-2, with 8 bases identical to TRBD1. Germline trimming cut 4 bases from V and 2 bases from J; bases unmatched to any gene: 7. This CDR3 is built from 15 residues. The V gene's germline CDR1 is SGHTA and CDR2 FQGNSA. The CDR3 coding sequence is TGTGCCAGCAGCTCTACCGGACAGGGACCCTACGAGCAGTACTTC. Translating it yields CASSSTGQGPYEQYF.

The genes are TRBV6-6 and TRBJ2-7; a possible D gene is TRBD2 (5 bases). The germline gives CDR1 MNHNY, CDR2 SVGAGI (reference sequence). This CDR3 region has 11 residues. V lost 8 bases, J lost 6 bases, and 11 bases lay in between. DNA for the CDR3: TGTGCCAGCGGCCCTAGCCTCGAGCAGTACTTC. Residues: CASGPSLEQYF.

The chain joins TRBV27 to TRBJ2-2; TRBD2 matches at 9 bases. Germline CDR1 reads MNHEY; CDR2 reads SMNVEV (reference sequence). The CDR3 loop spans 15 amino acids. Trimming cost V 6 bases and J 7 bases; bases outside gene matches: 9. The CDR3 spells CASSLRTSESGELFF. CDR3 in DNA: TGTGCCAGCAGCCTAAGGACTAGCGAAAGCGGGGAGCTGTTTTTT.

The V gene is TRBV11-2, the J gene TRBJ2-7; no reliable D call. CDR3 length: 11 residues. The germline V and J ends were trimmed by 4 bases and 3 bases, with 4 bases remaining between them. The germline V gene encodes CDR1 SGHAT and CDR2 FQNNGV. This CDR3 reads CASSSRYEQYF. Here the CDR3 DNA reads TGTGCCAGCAGCTCCCGCTACGAGCAGTACTTC.

This clone turned up a few times. The chain is built from TRBV27 and TRBJ1-2; perhaps TRBD1 as D (5 bases). Between the trimmed V and J ends, which lost 6 bases and 4 bases, there was a span of 18 bases. The length of the CDR3 is 15 residues. Germline CDR1 and CDR2: MNHEY and SMNVEV (reference sequence). The CDR3 spells CASRSGGGAFYGYTF. As DNA, the CDR3 is TGTGCCAGCAGATCCGGGGGGGGTGCCTTCTATGGCTACACCTTC.

The J gene is TRBJ2-1, the V gene TRBV28; no clear D. Trimming removed 5 bases from V and 0 bases from J, with 20 bases in between. Germline V CDR1 and CDR2: MDHEN, SYDVKM. This CDR3 spans 18 amino acids. Written as DNA, the CDR3 is TGTGCCAGCAGTCCCGTGCCATCCGCTTCGAGCTCCTACAATGAGCAGTTCTTC. This gives the protein CASSPVPSASSSYNEQFF.